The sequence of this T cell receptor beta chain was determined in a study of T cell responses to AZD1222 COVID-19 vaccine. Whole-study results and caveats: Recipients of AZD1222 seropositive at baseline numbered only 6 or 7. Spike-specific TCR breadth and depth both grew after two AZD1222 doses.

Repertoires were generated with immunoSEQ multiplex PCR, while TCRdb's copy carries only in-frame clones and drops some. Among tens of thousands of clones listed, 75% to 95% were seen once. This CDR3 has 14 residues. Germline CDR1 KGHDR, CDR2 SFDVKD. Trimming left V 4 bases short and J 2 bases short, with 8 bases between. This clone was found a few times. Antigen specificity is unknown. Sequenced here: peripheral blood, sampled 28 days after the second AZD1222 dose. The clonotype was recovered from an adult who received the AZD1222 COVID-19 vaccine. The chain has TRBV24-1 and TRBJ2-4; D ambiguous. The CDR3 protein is CATSDPGSKNIQYF. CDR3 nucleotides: TGTGCCACCAGTGACCCGGGTTCCAAAAACATTCAGTACTTC.